The rows below give T cell receptor beta chains drawn from one sample of a study of identical twins. Via MiXCR, TCRdb re-called the 5' RACE reads, giving one row per CDR3 protein. The sample holds 450,000 to 650,000 distinct CDR3 sequences, 9.6% seen once. These same data were also listed under a study on yellow fever vaccine responses in identical twins.

The sequencing sample was made of PBMCs. Receptor source: a young woman in good health. CDR3s include the opening cysteine and the closing phenylalanine or tryptophan. The D gene is left open where the match is weak. Clone sizes are given selectively: once, few, many, or a class where the clone is expanded.

J gene | D gene | clone size | V gene | CDR3 protein | CDR3 DNA
TRBJ2-3 | NA | NA | TRBV4-3 | CASSHGPGLFGTDTQYF | TGCGCCAGCAGCCACGGACCCGGGCTCTTCGGCACAGATACGCAGTATTTT
TRBJ2-3 | TRBD2 | NA | TRBV20-1 | CSASLAGRGTDTQYF | TGCAGTGCTTCCTTAGCGGGAAGGGGGACAGATACGCAGTATTTT
TRBJ1-2 | NA | NA | TRBV25-1 | CASSDRQEIYGYTF | TGTGCCAGCAGTGATCGACAGGAGATCTATGGCTACACCTTC
TRBJ2-5 | TRBD2 | NA | TRBV19 | CASSLLPLSSGAYGDQYF | TGTGCCAGTAGTCTACTCCCACTCTCTAGCGGGGCATATGGTGACCAGTACTTC
TRBJ1-5 | TRBD1 | NA | TRBV9 | CASSPSGTGGQPQHF | TGTGCCAGCAGCCCATCAGGGACAGGGGGCCAGCCCCAGCATTTT
TRBJ1-1 | TRBD1 | NA | TRBV4-3 | CASSQTGVATEAFF | TGCGCCAGCAGCCAAACAGGGGTCGCCACTGAAGCTTTCTTT
TRBJ2-1 | NA | NA | TRBV28 | CASNRTPLSYNEQFF | TGTGCCAGCAACAGGACCCCCCTATCCTACAATGAGCAGTTCTTC
TRBJ2-5 | NA | once | TRBV29-1 | CSEKDSQETQYF | TGCAGCGAAAAGGACAGTCAAGAGACCCAGTACTTC
TRBJ2-6 | NA | few | TRBV29-1 | CSVEGRGRGANVLTF | TGCAGCGTTGAAGGGAGGGGGCGGGGGGCCAACGTCCTGACTTTC
TRBJ2-3 | NA | few | TRBV3-1 | CASQTPNTDTQYF | TGTGCCAGCCAAACTCCGAACACAGATACGCAGTATTTT
TRBJ1-1 | NA | once | TRBV7-8 | CASRFRDTNTEAFF | TGTGCCAGCAGATTCCGGGACACAAACACTGAAGCTTTCTTT
TRBJ2-1 | NA | NA | TRBV4-3 | CASSQEISASYNEQFF | TGCGCCAGCAGCCAAGAGATTAGCGCATCCTACAATGAGCAGTTCTTC
TRBJ1-1 | NA | NA | TRBV2 | CASSLGTHTEAFF | TGTGCCAGCAGTTTAGGGACGCACACTGAAGCTTTCTTT
TRBJ1-1 | TRBD1 | many | TRBV10-3 | CAISRTGNRETEAFF | TGTGCCATCAGCCGGACAGGGAATAGGGAGACTGAAGCTTTCTTT
TRBJ2-7 | NA | many | TRBV28 | CASRRQSSSYEQYF | TGTGCCAGCAGGCGACAGTCAAGCTCCTACGAGCAGTACTTC
TRBJ1-1 | NA | many | TRBV4-1 | CASSQFSEAFF | TGCGCCAGCAGCCAATTTTCTGAAGCTTTCTTT
TRBJ2-7 | NA | NA | TRBV11-1 | CASSPRVGAYEQYF | TGTGCCAGCAGCCCACGGGTGGGGGCCTACGAGCAGTACTTC
TRBJ2-7 | TRBD2 | many | TRBV15 | CATSRVPRLAGVQYEQYF | TGTGCCACCAGCAGAGTTCCCAGACTAGCGGGAGTGCAATACGAGCAGTACTTC
TRBJ2-1 | TRBD2 | NA | TRBV3-1 | CASSQGLASYNEQFF | TGTGCCAGCAGCCAAGGACTAGCATCCTACAATGAGCAGTTCTTC
TRBJ2-1 | NA | few | TRBV15 | CATSSRLRPTGSEQFF | TGTGCCACCAGCTCTCGCCTGCGGCCCACTGGGTCGGAGCAGTTCTTC
TRBJ2-1 | TRBD2 | few | TRBV7-9 | CASSFESGSSYNEQFF | TGTGCCAGCAGCTTTGAAAGCGGGAGCTCCTACAATGAGCAGTTCTTC
TRBJ1-3 | NA | few | TRBV12-3/TRBV12-4 | CASSPGGLPSGNTIYF | TGTGCCAGCAGCCCCGGGGGGCTACCCTCTGGAAACACCATATATTTT
TRBJ2-3 | NA | NA | TRBV2 | CASSEEATDTQYF | TGTGCCAGCAGTGAAGAGGCCACAGATACGCAGTATTTT
TRBJ2-1 | TRBD2 | many | TRBV11-2 | CASSLGASGRNSYNEQFF | TGTGCCAGCAGCTTAGGGGCTAGCGGGAGAAATTCCTACAATGAGCAGTTCTTC
TRBJ1-1 | NA | many | TRBV20-1 | CSAGEGGTEAFF | TGCAGTGCTGGGGAGGGGGGCACTGAAGCTTTCTTT
TRBJ2-3 | NA | many | TRBV28 | CASSNYYRDSLTDTQYF | TGTGCCAGCAGTAACTACTACAGGGACTCTCTCACAGATACGCAGTATTTT
TRBJ2-1 | NA | NA | TRBV10-3 | CAITEPRMDEQFF | TGTGCCATCACTGAGCCCCGTATGGATGAGCAGTTCTTC
TRBJ2-7 | NA | many | TRBV12-3/TRBV12-4 | CASRITYEQYF | TGTGCCAGCAGGATAACCTACGAGCAGTACTTC
TRBJ2-2 | NA | NA | TRBV6-5 | CASSYLENTGELFF | TGTGCCAGCAGTTATCTGGAAAACACCGGGGAGCTGTTTTTT
TRBJ2-1 | TRBD1 | many | TRBV5-1 | CASSLKTSGTGAGNEQFF | TGCGCCAGCAGCTTGAAGACTTCCGGGACAGGGGCGGGCAATGAGCAGTTCTTC
TRBJ2-1 | NA | many | TRBV3-1 | CASSVNGVAHEQFF | TGTGCCAGCAGCGTGAACGGGGTCGCGCATGAGCAGTTCTTC
TRBJ1-1 | NA | many | TRBV27 | CASSLSWSRGMNTEAFF | TGTGCCAGCAGTTTATCTTGGAGCCGGGGTATGAACACTGAAGCTTTCTTT
TRBJ1-4 | TRBD1 | NA | TRBV12-3/TRBV12-4 | CASTSFWGQGVEKLFF | TGTGCCAGCACTAGTTTTTGGGGACAGGGCGTTGAAAAACTGTTTTTT
TRBJ1-5 | TRBD1 | many | TRBV3-1 | CASSLDREGQPQHF | TGTGCCAGCAGCCTTGACAGGGAAGGTCAGCCCCAGCATTTT
TRBJ2-7 | NA | NA | TRBV7-2 | CASSSTQGYEQYF | TGTGCCAGCAGCTCGACTCAGGGCTACGAGCAGTACTTC
TRBJ2-5 | TRBD2 | many | TRBV7-2 | CASSLVAGGPLGETQYF | TGTGCCAGCAGCTTAGTGGCGGGAGGGCCCTTGGGGGAGACCCAGTACTTC
TRBJ2-6 | NA | few | TRBV6-5 | CASSYRGGFSGANVLTF | TGTGCCAGCAGTTATAGGGGAGGTTTCTCTGGGGCCAACGTCCTGACTTTC
TRBJ2-1 | TRBD2 | many | TRBV12-3/TRBV12-4 | CASSRGTTPNEQFF | TGTGCCAGCAGTCGCGGGACTACTCCCAATGAGCAGTTCTTC
TRBJ2-1 | TRBD2 | NA | TRBV11-2 | CASSLTSANNEQFF | TGTGCCAGCAGCTTGACTAGCGCAAACAATGAGCAGTTCTTC
TRBJ2-1 | TRBD2 | NA | TRBV5-1 | CASSWDSGTSYNEQFF | TGCGCCAGTTCATGGGATAGCGGGACCTCCTACAATGAGCAGTTCTTC
TRBJ2-3 | TRBD2 | many | TRBV29-1 | CSVIPMRGSDTQYF | TGCAGCGTTATCCCCATGCGGGGGTCAGATACGCAGTATTTT
TRBJ2-3 | TRBD2 | few | TRBV6-5 | CASSYTGTSGVGTDTQYF | TGTGCCAGCAGTTACACAGGGACTAGCGGGGTGGGTACAGATACGCAGTATTTT
TRBJ2-5 | TRBD2 | NA | TRBV2 | CASSEAGPSGNQETQYF | TGTGCCAGCAGTGAAGCGGGGCCTAGCGGGAATCAAGAGACCCAGTACTTC